One and the same sample provided the 29 T cell receptor beta chains below, sequenced in a study of glioma-infiltrating T cells. TCR alpha and beta CDR3 regions were amplified from RNA using iRepertoire nested multiplex PCR. TCRdb passed the multiplex PCR reads through MiXCR, listing each CDR3 protein once. The repertoire holds about 200,000 distinct CDR3 sequences, with 32% as singletons. Sequencing used glioma tissue, nonneoplastic brain tissue, or PBMCs (not recorded which). The receptors here all came from a human donor with low-grade glioma or glioblastoma, undergoing nonglioma brain surgery, or in good health (not recorded which).

This clonotype was found once. A single base separates this from a much larger clone, so it may be a read error. The gene calls are TRBV3-1 and TRBJ2-7; D remains unclear. In germline, CDR1 is LGHDT, CDR2 YNNKEL (reference sequence). The CDR3 length is 13 residues. CDR3 region: CAISFRVSYEQYF. CDR3 DNA sequence: TGTGCCATCAGCTTTAGGGTGAGCTACGAGCAGTACTTC.

J is TRBJ2-5 and V is TRBV5-1; D is unresolved. Germline loops: CDR1 SGHRS, CDR2 YFSETQ. The CDR3 covers 12 residues. The V end was cut by 3 bases, the J end by 1 base, with 4 bases between. CDR3 DNA sequence: TGCGCCAGCAGCTATACCCAAGAGACCCAGTACTTC. It translates to CASSYTQETQYF.

This clonotype occurred a few times. The V gene is TRBV7-9, the J gene TRBJ1-1; perhaps TRBD1 as D (5 bases). The CDR3 spans 15 residues. The V end lost 5 bases, the J end lost 0 bases, and 13 bases lay between the germline ends. Germline CDR1 is SEHNR and CDR2 is FQNEAQ (reference sequence). CDR3 residues: CASSRQGGLNTEAFF. The CDR3 DNA sequence: TGTGCCAGCAGCCGGCAGGGAGGGCTGAACACTGAAGCTTTCTTT.

This clonotype was counted at least ten times. V usage is TRBV7-2 and J usage is TRBJ2-1; D call uncertain. The ends were cut back, 3 bases at V and 4 bases at J, with 4 bases in the middle. The CDR3 totals 12 residues. Looked up from germline, CDR1 is SGHTA and CDR2 is FQGNSA. The CDR3 reads CASSFIYNEQFF. The DNA of the CDR3 is TGTGCCAGCAGCTTTATTTACAATGAGCAGTTCTTC.

V usage is TRBV25-1 and J usage is TRBJ2-2, with D possibly being TRBD1 (6 bases). Germline CDR1 MGHDK, CDR2 SYGVNS. Between the trimmed V and J ends, which lost 1 base and 0 bases, there was a span of 9 bases. This CDR3 contains 16 residues. The CDR3: CASSESRQANTGELFF. The CDR3, as DNA: TGTGCCAGCAGTGAATCGAGACAGGCGAACACCGGGGAGCTGTTTTTT.

This clonotype has ten or more counts. CDR3 amino acids: CASSYAPTVNTEAFF. In DNA, the CDR3 is TGTGCCAGCAGTTACGCGCCGACAGTGAACACTGAAGCTTTCTTT. The rearrangement uses TRBV6-1 and TRBJ1-1; tentatively, D is TRBD1 (5 bases). Trimming took 5 bases from V and 0 from J, leaving 13 bases between them. This CDR3 is built from 15 residues. Per germline, CDR1 MNHNS and CDR2 SASEGT.

As for this clonotype: This may come from a read error, since a much larger clone is one base off. This chain joins TRBV7-9 and TRBJ1-2; D may be TRBD1 (6 bases). Germline assignment: CDR1 SEHNR and CDR2 FQNEAQ (reference sequence). The CDR3 extends over 15 amino acids. CDR3 in amino acids: CASSQGRGANYGYAF. CDR3 bases: TGTGCCAGCAGCCAAGGACGGGGGGCTAACTATGGCTACGCCTTC.

Notes on this clonotype: A much larger clone differs by one base, so this may be a read error. The chain links TRBV7-2 to TRBJ1-6; 7 bases line up with TRBD1. CDR1 SGHTA and CDR2 FQGNSA come from the germline V gene. The CDR3 totals 15 residues. Germline trimming cut 5 bases from V and 5 bases from J; bases unmatched to any gene: 6. CDR3 bases: TGTGCCAGCAGCCAGGGCGGGACAGATAATTCACCCCTCCACTTT. It translates to CASSQGGTDNSPLHF.

As to this clonotype: Possible read error: a much larger clone is one base away. V gene TRBV29-1 combines with J gene TRBJ1-2; unclear D gene. This CDR3 comprises 11 residues. The germline CDR1 and CDR2 sequences are SQVTM and ANQGSEA. In nucleotides, the CDR3 is TGCAGCGTTGAAGATATTGTACACGGCGCCTTC. Its protein is CSVEDIVHGAF.

Note on this clonotype: A much larger clone lies a single base off, so this may be a read error. This chain links TRBV6-4 with TRBJ2-5; 8 bases map to TRBD1. The CDR3 is made up of 14 amino acids. Germline V gene lookup returns CDR1 MRHNA and CDR2 SNTAGT. CDR3 region: CASSVRQGRETKYF. The CDR3 nucleotides are TGTGCCAGCAGCGTTAGACAGGGGCGAGAGACCAAGTACTTC.

Many counts were recorded for this clonotype. The chain has TRBV6-6 and TRBJ2-1; D gene uncertain. CDR1 is MNHNY and CDR2 is SVGAGI in the germline V gene (reference sequence). CDR3 length: 15 residues. V was pared by 2 bases and J by 0 bases, with 8 bases between. DNA of the CDR3: TGTGCCAGCAGTTACCCCGGAAGCTCCTACAATGAGCAGTTCTTC. Translation gives CASSYPGSSYNEQFF.

A note on this clonotype: A junction end diverges from the germline sequence, so it may reflect a read error. The rearrangement links TRBV12-3 or TRBV12-4 to TRBJ2-3; TRBD2 might be the D (5 bases). The CDR3 loop spans 15 amino acids. This CDR3 is CSSSGLPPSTDTQYF. The CDR3, as DNA: TGTTCCAGCAGCGGACTGCCTCCTAGCACAGATACGCAGTATTTT.

This chain joins TRBV14 and TRBJ2-5; 9 nucleotides line up with TRBD2. Trimming at V came to 0 bases and at J to 4 bases, leaving 9 bases not matched to a gene. This CDR3 spans 17 amino acids. CDR1 and CDR2 from the germline V gene are SGHDN and FVKESK. The CDR3 here is CASSQDIRLAGRETQYF. CDR3 nucleotide sequence: TGTGCCAGCAGCCAAGACATTCGGCTAGCGGGACGAGAGACCCAGTACTTC.

Regarding this clonotype: A much larger clone is a single base away; this may be a read error. The chain combines TRBV7-3 with TRBJ2-1; TRBD2 matches at 11 bases. Germline CDR1 reads SGHTA; CDR2 reads FQGTGA. The CDR3 totals 15 residues. CDR3 in amino acids: CTSSFGTSGFDEQFF. CDR3 sequence (DNA): TGTACCAGCAGCTTTGGGACTAGCGGTTTTGATGAGCAGTTCTTC.

This clonotype was recorded many times. As DNA, the CDR3 is TGTGCCAGCAGCGCGACAGGGGTCGAGCAGTACTTC. It encodes CASSATGVEQYF. The chain links TRBV7-2 to TRBJ2-7; 8 bases match TRBD1. Trimming at V came to 5 bases and at J to 6 bases, leaving 3 bases not matched to a gene. The germline gives CDR1 SGHTA, CDR2 FQGNSA. The CDR3 sequence is 12 residues long. The full variable domain, completed using reference TRBV7-2 and TRBJ2-7, is GAGVSQSPSNKVTEKGKDVELRCDPISGHTALYWYRQSLGQGLEFLIYFQGNSAPDKSGLPSDRFSAERTGGSVSTLTIQRTQQEDSAVYLCASSATGVEQYFGPGTRLTVT.

This clonotype appeared many times. This sequence joins TRBV6-1 and TRBJ2-5, with D perhaps TRBD2 (6 bases). CDR1 MNHNS and CDR2 SASEGT come from the germline V gene. The CDR3 length is 16 residues. Trimming removed 6 bases at V and 0 bases at J, with 17 bases between. CDR3 bases: TGTGCCAGCAGCCCCCTCGGAGGGGTAGACCAAGAGACCCAGTACTTC. This sequence encodes CASSPLGGVDQETQYF.

This clonotype was found many times. CDR3 nucleotide sequence: TGCAGCGTCCTGCAGGGAGTCGCCTACGAGCAGTACTTC. Amino acids: CSVLQGVAYEQYF. J is TRBJ2-7 and V is TRBV29-1; D could derive from TRBD1 or TRBD2 (5 bases each). In germline, CDR1 is SQVTM, CDR2 ANQGSEA. CDR3 length equals 13 residues. Deletions cut 6 bases from V and 2 bases from J, with 14 bases between.

The chain links TRBV7-2 to TRBJ2-1; D perhaps matches TRBD2 (6 bases). Germline V CDR1 and CDR2: SGHTA, FQGNSA. The V end was cut by 3 bases, the J end by 10 bases, with 25 bases between. The CDR3 runs to 17 residues. Here the CDR3 DNA reads TGTGCCAGCAGCTTGGGAGGAAGGAGGGAACTTAGCAACGAGCAGTTCTTC. Translated: CASSLGGRRELSNEQFF.

On this clonotype: This may arise from a read error, as a much more abundant clone is one base away. The chain links TRBV7-9 to TRBJ2-7; 7 nucleotides line up with TRBD2. This CDR3 has 12 residues. The germline gives CDR1 SEHNR, CDR2 FQNEAQ (reference sequence). In DNA form, the CDR3 reads TGTGCCAGCGGGGAGGGCTCCCACGAGCAGTACTTC. Protein: CASGEGSHEQYF.

This clonotype was seen ten or more times. The genes are TRBV19 and TRBJ1-2; no reliable D call. The CDR3 has 13 residues. CDR1 is LNHDA and CDR2 is SQIVND in the germline V gene (reference sequence). Trimming cost V 7 bases and J 7 bases, with 16 bases left between them. The CDR3 coding sequence is TGTGCCAGTACCCGGACCGAAACTGGTGGCTACACCTTC. It codes for CASTRTETGGYTF.

In its sample, this clonotype was seen a few times. The gene calls are TRBV12-3 or TRBV12-4 and TRBJ2-3; 10 nucleotides match TRBD2. After removal of 7 bases from V and 8 bases from J, the junction contained 12 bases not matched to a gene. The CDR3 consists of 15 residues. For the CDR3, the DNA is TGTGCCAGCACCCCTTTGGCAGCGGGAGGGGGTACGCAGTATTTT. Translation gives CASTPLAAGGGTQYF.

This clonotype was detected ten times or more. The genes are TRBV7-6 and TRBJ2-1; 12 nucleotides align to TRBD2. Germline values: CDR1 SGHVS, CDR2 FNYEAQ. Trimming removed 3 bases from V and 8 bases from J; junction bases left unmatched: 5. The length of the CDR3 is 15 residues. This chain's CDR3 is CASSFRTSGMDEQFF. CDR3 nucleotide sequence: TGTGCCAGCAGCTTCAGGACTAGCGGGATGGATGAGCAGTTCTTC.

This clonotype appeared many times. The chain employs TRBV6-1 and TRBJ2-3; D is possibly TRBD2 (5 bases). Germline CDR1 is MNHNS and CDR2 is SASEGT. The CDR3 contains 14 residues. With 4 bases removed from V and 4 bases from J, the gap between germline ends came to 12 bases. CDR3 bases: TGTGCCAGCAGTGGCGGGTTCTGGGCAGATACGCAGTATTTT. Its protein is CASSGGFWADTQYF.

This clonotype was observed many times. The chain recombines TRBV6-1 with TRBJ2-5, with 9 bases identical to TRBD1. V lost 5 bases and J lost 4; bases outside the gene matches: 8. Per the germline V gene, CDR1 is MNHNS and CDR2 is SASEGT. The CDR3 is made up of 15 amino acids. The CDR3 sequence is CASSPGTGRRETQYF. CDR3 bases: TGTGCCAGCAGTCCCGGGACAGGGAGGAGAGAGACCCAGTACTTC.

This clonotype was observed at least ten times. The chain is built from TRBV20-1 and TRBJ2-1, with a tentative D call TRBD1 (7 bases). Germline V gene data show CDR1 as DFQATT and CDR2 as SNEGSKA (reference sequence). V lost 3 bases, J lost 4 bases, and 16 bases lay in between. This CDR3 contains 15 residues. The CDR3 sequence is CSASGGGPLYNEQFF. In DNA form, the CDR3 reads TGCAGTGCTAGCGGAGGGGGCCCGCTGTACAATGAGCAGTTCTTC.

This clonotype was found a few times. Being one base from a much bigger clone, this may be a read error. This rearrangement joins TRBV11-2 to TRBJ2-3, with 11 bases matching TRBD1. Germline lookup yields CDR1 SGHAT and CDR2 FQNNGV. The CDR3 totals 16 residues. CDR3 sequence reads: CASSLGDRGGTDAQYF. CDR3 in DNA: TGTGCCAGCAGCTTAGGGGACAGGGGGGGCACAGATGCGCAGTATTTT. The full variable domain, its missing parts supplied by reference TRBV11-2 and TRBJ2-3, is EAGVAQSPRYKIIEKRQSVAFWCNPISGHATLYWYQQILGQGPKLLIQFQNNGVVDDSQLPKDRFSAERLKGVDSTLKIQPAKLEDSAVYLCASSLGDRGGTDAQYFGPGTRLTVL.

This clonotype was observed at least ten times. This chain uses TRBV12-3 or TRBV12-4 with TRBJ1-5; maybe TRBD1 (5 bases). This CDR3 is built from 13 residues. The V gene lost 7 bases and the J gene lost 9 bases, with 16 bases spanning the gap. CDR3 sequence reads: CASTLGTGRPQHF. CDR3 DNA: TGTGCCAGCACCCTAGGGACGGGGCGGCCCCAGCATTTT.

This clonotype was seen ten or more times. The V and J genes are TRBV24-1 and TRBJ2-7, with D perhaps matching TRBD2 (7 bases). The CDR3 has 12 amino acids. From germline, CDR1 is KGHDR and CDR2 SFDVKD. Trimming shortened V by 12 bases and J by 5 bases, and 16 bases separated the two germline ends. CDR3 coding DNA: TGTGCCGTTGGGGGGCGGGAGCACGAGCAGTACTTC. Amino acids: CAVGGREHEQYF.

The sample holds many counts of this clonotype. This chain's CDR3 is CSARDLSGGTDTQYF. CDR3 nucleotide sequence: TGCAGTGCTAGAGATTTGTCAGGTGGGACAGATACGCAGTATTTT. The rearrangement joins TRBV20-1 to TRBJ2-3, with D unclear. The CDR3 loop spans 15 amino acids. Germline V CDR1 and CDR2: DFQATT, SNEGSKA (reference sequence). Trimming left V 0 bases short and J 3 bases short, with 13 bases between.